Listed here are 28 T cell receptor beta chains from one sample, sequenced in a study of PD-1 blockade in classical Hodgkin lymphoma. In every patient, relapse followed autologous stem cell transplantation, while exposure to brentuximab vedotin differed. It was by magnetic negative selection that CD8+ T cells were isolated from thawed PBMCs. TCRdb's table, derived via immunoSEQ multiplex PCR, lists solely in-frame clones and lacks some. The data show around 13,000 clones, around 85% seen once. The sequences come from CD8+ T cells from blood, collected at baseline. The receptor source for this set is a human donor with classical Hodgkin lymphoma.

This clone was picked up a small number of times. The V gene is TRBV13, the J gene TRBJ1-6, with no clear D. This CDR3 is built from 15 residues. Germline V gene lookup returns CDR1 PRHDT and CDR2 FYEKMQ (reference sequence). The V end lost 5 bases, the J end lost 9 bases, and 17 bases lay between the germline ends. Here the CDR3 reads CASSILGSNSSPLHF. DNA of the CDR3: TGTGCCAGCAGCATCCTCGGGTCCAATAGTTCACCCCTCCACTTT.

V and J are TRBV9 and TRBJ1-1; D might be TRBD1 (5 bases). CDR1 is SGDLS and CDR2 is YYNGEE in the germline V gene. Trimming pared 3 bases from V and 4 bases from J, leaving 16 bases between. The CDR3 contains 15 residues. In DNA, the CDR3 is TGTGCCAGCAGCGAACCATCCCAGGGTGGCACTGAAGCTTTCTTT. As protein: CASSEPSQGGTEAFF.

The chain recombines TRBV7-3 with TRBJ1-1; a weak D match, TRBD1 (6 bases). The ends were cut back, 4 bases at V and 0 bases at J, with 15 bases in the middle. The germline gives CDR1 SGHTA, CDR2 FQGTGA. CDR3 length equals 16 residues. The CDR3 protein is CASSSYGGGMNTEAFF. CDR3 coding DNA: TGTGCCAGCAGCTCGTACGGAGGGGGTATGAACACTGAAGCTTTCTTT.

The chain couples TRBV5-4 to TRBJ2-7; 8 bases are a match to TRBD1. The CDR3 is 14 residues long. The germline V gene encodes CDR1 SGHNT and CDR2 YYREEE (reference sequence). With V trimmed by 4 bases and J by 2 bases, 5 bases remained unmatched. For the CDR3, the DNA is TGTGCCAGCAGCAGGACAGGGACGACCTACGAGCAGTACTTC. Protein: CASSRTGTTYEQYF.

This sequence joins TRBV25-1 and TRBJ1-6; D remains ambiguous. This CDR3 comprises 14 residues. Trimming cost V 6 bases and J 5 bases, with 11 bases left between them. The germline CDR1 and CDR2 sequences are MGHDK and SYGVNS. The CDR3 DNA reads as TGTGCCAGCAGGGTGGGTGGACATAATTCACCCCTCCACTTT. It encodes CASRVGGHNSPLHF.

On this clone: Just one base apart from a much larger clone, this may be a read error. V and J are TRBV27 and TRBJ2-7; D may be TRBD1 (6 bases). Per germline, CDR1 MNHEY and CDR2 SMNVEV (reference sequence). This CDR3 comprises 13 residues. V dropped 5 bases and J dropped 2 bases, with 10 bases sitting between them. CDR3 loop: CASSVWGPYEQYF. DNA for the CDR3: TGTGCCAGCAGTGTCTGGGGGCCCTACGAGCAGTACTTC.

The chain couples TRBV7-9 to TRBJ1-1; 7 bases match TRBD1. This CDR3 is built from 17 residues. The junction had 12 bases not matched to a gene; V was cut back by 3 bases and J by 2 bases. Looked up from germline, CDR1 is SEHNR and CDR2 is FQNEAQ (reference sequence). In nucleotides, the CDR3 is TGTGCCAGCAGCTTCCCTAGTGAGGGGGCTCGAAACACTGAAGCTTTCTTT. Residues: CASSFPSEGARNTEAFF.

A single count supports this clone. CDR3: CASSVGQGSFYEQYF. The CDR3 DNA reads as TGTGCCAGCAGCGTAGGCCAGGGGTCATTCTACGAGCAGTACTTC. The chain uses TRBV9 and TRBJ2-7; weak D call: TRBD1 (6 bases). Germline CDR1 is SGDLS and CDR2 is YYNGEE. Trimming removed 0 bases at V and 3 bases at J, with 13 bases between. CDR3 length: 15 amino acids.

The J gene is TRBJ1-5, the V gene TRBV5-3, with 8 bases aligning to TRBD1. TRBV5-3 is sorted into the ORF group, with uncertain function. The J segment lost 1 base and the V segment lost 8 bases, leaving 8 bases of the junction unmatched. The CDR3 totals 15 residues. The CDR3 sequence is CASSGGQASNQPQHF. Here the CDR3 DNA reads TGTGCCAGCAGCGGGGGACAGGCCAGCAATCAGCCCCAGCATTTT.

The gene calls are TRBV7-2 and TRBJ1-6; no firm D call. Looked up from germline, CDR1 is SGHTA and CDR2 is FQGNSA. Trimming shortened V by 4 bases and J by 6 bases, and 13 bases separated the two germline ends. There are 15 residues in the CDR3. The CDR3 reads CASSWTGVVNSPLHF. DNA for the CDR3: TGTGCCAGCAGCTGGACCGGGGTCGTTAATTCACCCCTCCACTTT.

The chain recombines TRBV9 with TRBJ1-3; 7 bases fit TRBD1. Germline V CDR1 and CDR2: SGDLS, YYNGEE. The CDR3 spans 17 residues. V lost 4 bases and J lost 0; bases outside the gene matches: 10. The CDR3 DNA sequence: TGTGCCAGCAGCCATCAAACAGGGGCCTACTCTGGAAACACCATATATTTT. This sequence encodes CASSHQTGAYSGNTIYF. Full variable domain (outside the CDR3, taken from reference TRBV9 and TRBJ1-3): DSGVTQTPKHLITATGQRVTLRCSPRSGDLSVYWYQQSLDQGLQFLIQYYNGEERAKGNILERFSAQQFPDLHSELNLSSLELGDSALYFCASSHQTGAYSGNTIYFGEGSWLTVV.

J is TRBJ2-7 and V is TRBV2; no reliable D call. Trimming took off 6 bases at V and 1 base at J, with 7 bases between the two ends. The CDR3 is 12 amino acids. Germline CDR1 and CDR2: SNHLY and FYNNEI. The CDR3 reads CASRPGSYEQYF. DNA for the CDR3: TGTGCCAGCAGGCCCGGGTCCTACGAGCAGTACTTC.

V usage is TRBV7-9 and J usage is TRBJ1-6; D gene ambiguous. Germline values: CDR1 SEHNR, CDR2 FQNEAQ (reference sequence). CDR3 length: 14 amino acids. Trimming took off 4 bases at V and 5 bases at J, with 9 bases between the two ends. CDR3 DNA: TGTGCCAGCAGCTGGTCGGGGAATAATTCACCCCTCCACTTT. Encoded protein: CASSWSGNNSPLHF.

V is TRBV14 and J is TRBJ2-7, with D possibly being TRBD1 (6 bases). CDR1 is SGHDN and CDR2 is FVKESK in the germline V gene. The length of the CDR3 is 16 residues. Trimming cost V 1 base and J 4 bases, with 17 bases left between them. The CDR3 DNA is TGTGCCAGCAGCCAAGCGGACAGCCGAGGACAATACGAGCAGTACTTC. Its protein product is CASSQADSRGQYEQYF.

This clone has a single count. The CDR3 DNA is TGTGCCATCTCAAGCGGAGACTACGAGCAGTACTTC. It is translated as CAISSGDYEQYF. This rearrangement joins TRBV10-3 to TRBJ2-7; a weak D match, TRBD2 (5 bases). V was trimmed by 8 bases and J by 3 bases, leaving 11 bases between them. Germline V lookup: CDR1 ENHRY, CDR2 SYGVKD. CDR3 size: 12 residues.

The V gene is TRBV5-1, the J gene TRBJ2-5, with TRBD2 matching over 7 bases. Per germline, CDR1 SGHRS and CDR2 YFSETQ. The CDR3 is 17 residues long. The V and J ends lost 1 base and 5 bases, in that order; junction bases with no gene match: 14. The CDR3 region is CASSLSGRAGSGETQYF. The CDR3 DNA reads TGCGCCAGCAGCTTGTCGGGGAGAGCGGGATCCGGGGAGACCCAGTACTTC. Variable domain in full (rest from reference TRBV5-1 and TRBJ2-5): KAGVTQTPRYLIKTRGQQVTLSCSPISGHRSVSWYQQTPGQGLQFLFEYFSETQRNKGNFPGRFSGRQFSNSRSEMNVSTLELGDSALYLCASSLSGRAGSGETQYFGPGTRLLVL.

The CDR3 protein is CASSLEGAGFYGYTF. CDR3 coding DNA: TGTGCCAGCAGCTTAGAGGGGGCGGGATTCTATGGCTACACCTTC. The rearrangement links TRBV7-2 to TRBJ1-2, with 7 bases identical to TRBD1. This CDR3 spans 15 amino acids. The germline CDR1 and CDR2 sequences are SGHTA and FQGNSA. Unmatched junction bases numbered 6, after V lost 1 base and J lost 4 bases. Using reference TRBV7-2 and TRBJ1-2 for the parts outside the CDR3, the full variable domain is GAGVSQSPSNKVTEKGKDVELRCDPISGHTALYWYRQSLGQGLEFLIYFQGNSAPDKSGLPSDRFSAERTGGSVSTLTIQRTQQEDSAVYLCASSLEGAGFYGYTFGSGTRLTVV.

V is TRBV15 and J is TRBJ1-4; D is uncertain. The germline V gene encodes CDR1 LNHNV and CDR2 YYDKDF (reference sequence). The V end lost 5 bases, the J end lost 6 bases, and 16 bases lay between the germline ends. CDR3 size: 15 residues. The CDR3: CATSLRIREHEKLFF. Written as DNA, the CDR3 is TGTGCCACCAGCCTACGGATTCGAGAGCATGAAAAACTGTTTTTT.

The chain joins TRBV5-1 to TRBJ2-3, with 8 bases matching TRBD2. CDR3 length: 17 amino acids. V shed 0 bases and J 3 bases; nucleotides not matched to a gene: 9. Germline CDR1 SGHRS, CDR2 YFSETQ. CDR3 bases: TGCGCCAGCAGCTTGGCTTTGAAGGCGGGGGGAACAGATACGCAGTATTTT. It encodes CASSLALKAGGTDTQYF.

The chain uses TRBV10-3 and TRBJ2-3; 8 bases fit TRBD2. Germline V gene data show CDR1 as ENHRY and CDR2 as SYGVKD. This CDR3 has 17 amino acids. With 0 bases clipped from V and 0 bases from J, the junction kept 5 bases outside the gene matches. The CDR3: CAISESLSGVSTDTQYF. For the CDR3, the DNA is TGTGCCATCAGTGAGTCCCTTAGCGGGGTGAGCACAGATACGCAGTATTTT.

V is TRBV2 and J is TRBJ1-6; 9 positions agree with TRBD1. The CDR3 runs 14 residues. The V and J ends lost 3 bases and 8 bases, in that order; junction bases with no gene match: 2. Germline V gene data show CDR1 as SNHLY and CDR2 as FYNNEI. CDR3 bases: TGTGCCAGCAGTGAGAGGACAGGGGATTCACCCCTCCACTTT. This encodes CASSERTGDSPLHF. The full variable domain, completed using reference TRBV2 and TRBJ1-6, is EPEVTQTPSHQVTQMGQEVILRCVPISNHLYFYWYRQILGQKVEFLVSFYNNEISEKSEIFDDQFSVERPDGSNFTLKIRSTKLEDSAMYFCASSERTGDSPLHFGNGTRLTVT.

This clone appeared once. This chain links TRBV5-1 with TRBJ1-4; D remains ambiguous. The germline V and J ends were trimmed by 4 bases and 0 bases, with 10 bases remaining between them. The germline V gene has CDR1 SGHRS and CDR2 YFSETQ. The CDR3 has 15 amino acids. The CDR3 coding sequence is TGCGCCAGCAGCGCGGAACCTGCAACTAATGAAAAACTGTTTTTT. This encodes CASSAEPATNEKLFF.

This clone appeared a few times. The genes are TRBV28 and TRBJ2-5, with 7 bases identical to TRBD1. CDR3 length: 17 amino acids. Looked up from germline, CDR1 is MDHEN and CDR2 is SYDVKM. The V gene end was trimmed by 2 bases and the J gene end by 3 bases; junction bases not matched to a gene: 12. The CDR3 loop is CASSLTPTGSVKETQYF. CDR3 DNA sequence: TGTGCCAGCAGTTTAACCCCGACAGGGTCGGTGAAAGAGACCCAGTACTTC.

V gene TRBV25-1 combines with J gene TRBJ2-7, with a tentative D call TRBD1 (6 bases). CDR1 and CDR2 (germline): MGHDK, SYGVNS. The CDR3 spans 13 residues. The V end lost 3 bases, the J end lost 2 bases, and 8 bases lay between the germline ends. CDR3 DNA sequence: TGTGCCAGCAGTGACAGGGGCGCCTACGAGCAGTACTTC. Translating it yields CASSDRGAYEQYF.

This rearrangement joins TRBV11-3 to TRBJ1-1; D is unresolved. The V gene's germline CDR1 is SGHNT and CDR2 YENEEA. The ends were cut back, 3 bases at V and 10 bases at J, with 15 bases in the middle. This CDR3 contains 13 residues. CDR3 nucleotides: TGTGCCAGCAGCTTCACCCACTATCTGGGAGCTTTCTTT. This codes for CASSFTHYLGAFF.

The CDR3 sequence is CASSLGTEYNEQFF. Here the CDR3 DNA reads TGTGCCAGCAGCTTGGGGACGGAATACAATGAGCAGTTCTTC. The chain carries TRBV7-3 and TRBJ2-1, with D perhaps given as TRBD1 or TRBD2 (5 bases each). Trimming stripped 3 bases from V and 4 bases from J, with 10 bases between. This CDR3 is built from 14 residues. Germline CDR1 is SGHTA and CDR2 is FQGTGA. The full variable domain, completed using reference TRBV7-3 and TRBJ2-1, is GAGVSQTPSNKVTEKGKYVELRCDPISGHTALYWYRQSLGQGPEFLIYFQGTGAADDSGLPNDRFFAVRPEGSVSTLKIQRTERGDSAVYLCASSLGTEYNEQFFGPGTRLTVL.

The chain is built from TRBV5-1 and TRBJ2-5; D unresolved. V dropped 2 bases and J dropped 2 bases, with 10 bases sitting between them. This CDR3 comprises 14 residues. In germline, CDR1 is SGHRS, CDR2 YFSETQ. CDR3 in amino acids: CASSFVWEQETQYF. The CDR3 coding sequence is TGCGCCAGCAGCTTCGTGTGGGAACAAGAGACCCAGTACTTC.

V is TRBV7-8 and J is TRBJ2-6, with 8 bases that match TRBD1. Unmatched junction bases numbered 13, after V lost 5 bases and J lost 1 base. The germline V gene has CDR1 SGHVS and CDR2 FQNEAQ. The CDR3 length is 19 residues. The CDR3 DNA is TGTGCCAGCAGCATTCTGCAGGGGACAGGAATTTCTGGGGCCAACGTCCTGACTTTC. Its protein is CASSILQGTGISGANVLTF.